A selection of T cell receptor beta chains follows, all from one sample in a study of blood T cell repertoires in COVID-19. Assay used: immunoSEQ multiplex PCR; TCRdb lists only in-frame clones, some missing. The sample records over 250,000 clones, about 85% being singletons. The sample consisted of peripheral blood. The receptors here all came from a human donor in a cohort sampled during active COVID-19. Each CDR3 is given with its conserved first and last residue. Size is omitted from some rows. Given values are once, few, many or a class for expanded clones.

abundance: once
v_gene: TRBV6-6
CDR3aa: CASSQDRNSNQPQHF

abundance: NA
v_gene: TRBV19
CDR3aa: CASSALAGGRGGAKNIQYF

abundance: NA
v_gene: TRBV5-4
CDR3aa: CASSFLGAGELFF

abundance: NA
v_gene: TRBV28
CDR3aa: CASSFRTPPQQFF

abundance: NA
v_gene: TRBV6-5
CDR3aa: CASRRTGTGSYEQYF

abundance: NA
v_gene: TRBV9
CDR3aa: CASSVVGSPGEQFF

abundance: NA
v_gene: TRBV6-5
CDR3aa: CASTRQEKYEQYF

abundance: NA
v_gene: TRBV29-1
CDR3aa: CSVLSYREGTEAFF

abundance: NA
v_gene: TRBV24-1
CDR3aa: CATSDGTHNQPQHF

abundance: NA
v_gene: TRBV7-9
CDR3aa: CASSSPSDSAREQYF

abundance: NA
v_gene: TRBV27
CDR3aa: CASSRQRPTSGAYEQYF

abundance: NA
v_gene: TRBV6-5
CDR3aa: CASLALINQPQHF

abundance: NA
v_gene: TRBV13
CDR3aa: CASSLMELRAGELFF

abundance: NA
v_gene: TRBV18
CDR3aa: CASSPRVVQETQYF

abundance: few
v_gene: TRBV24-1
CDR3aa: CATSDPMTSGRVGTDTQYF

abundance: NA
v_gene: TRBV7-9
CDR3aa: CASSTAYEQYF

abundance: NA
v_gene: TRBV28
CDR3aa: CASSGLVNEQFF

abundance: NA
v_gene: TRBV4-3
CDR3aa: CASSQGFNRVNYGYTF

abundance: NA
v_gene: TRBV6-5
CDR3aa: CASSSLGGAQETQYF

abundance: NA
v_gene: TRBV12-3/TRBV12-4
CDR3aa: CASSDSVAGELFF

abundance: NA
v_gene: TRBV19
CDR3aa: CASSIGRGSNSPLHF

abundance: few
v_gene: TRBV19
CDR3aa: CASSIRGDRVSNQPQHF

abundance: NA
v_gene: TRBV19
CDR3aa: CASSMQGQGARTGTEAFF

abundance: once
v_gene: TRBV14
CDR3aa: CASSHPTGTEAFF

abundance: NA
v_gene: TRBV30
CDR3aa: CAWSSGEYYGYTF

abundance: NA
v_gene: TRBV6-5
CDR3aa: CASSYASRNYGYTF

abundance: once
v_gene: TRBV27
CDR3aa: CASTERQGITDTQYF

abundance: few
v_gene: TRBV28
CDR3aa: CASTSSYGYTF

abundance: once
v_gene: TRBV18
CDR3aa: CASSPGTSASYEQYF

abundance: NA
v_gene: TRBV5-1
CDR3aa: CASSFWEGAGELFF